This T cell receptor beta chain is from a study of T cell responses to AZD1222 COVID-19 vaccine (TCRdb year 2021). Regarding the complete study: A total of more than 230 trial participants underwent TCR sequencing, of whom 207 had received two doses of AZD1222 and about 25 had received two doses of the MenACWY control vaccine. Trial participants were enrolled into age subgroups of 18-55, 56-69 and 70-plus years, which contained approximately 150, 28 and 58 TCR-sequenced participants, respectively.

Comments on this clone: The antigen it binds to is not known. No base quality information exists; no much larger clone differs at one position.

Here is what the overall study found, with its caveats: Vaccine-associated CD4 TCRs spanned the whole spike protein, with dominant responses in regions 160-218 and 743-854. No day 14 peak-response samples were available, so repertoires were characterized only after the peak T cell response. Participants were mostly white British, with more females than males. The authors suggested clonal diversity may have been underestimated. Epitopes outside the regions mutated in the B.1.351 and B.1.1.7 variants were reportedly recognized by nearly half of the unique spike-specific TCRs. After two AZD1222 doses, both the breadth and the depth of spike-specific TCRs were significantly higher than at day 0 and than in MenACWY recipients. Conclusions about previously exposed vaccinees are limited because only six or seven AZD1222 recipients were SARS-CoV-2 seropositive at baseline. In the small 56-69-year group, the increase in depth fell short of significance, most likely because of low power.

The germline V end is reduced by 3 bases and the J end by 5 bases; junction bases left unmatched: 4. CDR1 and CDR2 are read off the germline V gene as MNHNS and SASEGT. The CDR3 goes from the cysteine to the phenylalanine over 14 residues. Only the CDR3 DNA is retained, 42 bases long and in frame from the first base. The CDR3 regions of human TCRbeta chains were subjected to immunosequencing. The study's own analysis went as follows. TCRs in the repertoires were matched against a reference library of SARS-CoV-2-specific TCRs that had been generated with the MIRA antigen-specificity platform. Breadth was defined as the fraction of unique TCRs that were SARS-CoV-2-associated. Depth was defined as the fraction of total T cells that were SARS-CoV-2-associated. Using the MIRA data, each spike-specific TCR was assigned both to the spike region to which the TCR was reactive and to a CD4 or CD8 class. Log10-transformed breadth and depth values were compared by one-way ANOVA with Sidak's multiple comparisons tests. TCRdb mirrors the immuneACCESS table, restricted to in-frame sequences. Some clones are absent from its copies; in checked studies, under half trace to an unresolved V gene, and the reason for the others is unknown. V and J calls and clone size are those listed in that table; D and trimming were worked out from the DNA. The sample records over 200,000 clones, about 94% of which are singletons. The ten top clones hold roughly 1.8% of the sample.

The sample's time point label, in plain terms: about 28 days (+/-7) after the second vaccine dose. The treatment or condition tag for this specimen amounts to: meningococcal conjugate vaccine given as trial control. Vaccinee samples were obtained from the UK trials COV001 and COV002, which included a single-blind randomized controlled phase 2/3 trial of AZD1222 (ChAdOx1 nCoV-19) in healthy adults. For TCRbeta chain sequencing, PBMC samples were collected from trial participants at day 0 and at day 28 after the second dose. Rearrangement joined TRBV6-1 to TRBJ1-5; the central 7 bases match TRBD1. This clonotype was sampled from an adult who received the MenACWY meningococcal vaccine as a control. The specimen comprised peripheral blood, sampled 28 days after the second dose of the MenACWY control vaccine. This receptor has the CDR3 CASSDHRGYQPQHF. The DNA sequence is TGTGCCAGCAGTGACCACAGGGGATATCAGCCCCAGCATTTT.